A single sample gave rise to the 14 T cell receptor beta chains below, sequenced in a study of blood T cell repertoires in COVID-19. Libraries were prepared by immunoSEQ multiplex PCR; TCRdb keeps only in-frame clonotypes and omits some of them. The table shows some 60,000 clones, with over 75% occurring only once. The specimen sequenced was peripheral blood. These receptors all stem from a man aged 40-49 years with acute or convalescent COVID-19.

CDR3 nucleotides: TGTGCCAGCACACGGACAGGGGGGGCCCAGTACTTC. Translated: CASTRTGGAQYF. The rearrangement joins TRBV2 to TRBJ2-5; TRBD1 matches 10 bases. Per the germline V gene, CDR1 is SNHLY and CDR2 is FYNNEI. CDR3 length: 12 residues. V was clipped by 7 bases and J by 9 bases; unmatched bases: 5.

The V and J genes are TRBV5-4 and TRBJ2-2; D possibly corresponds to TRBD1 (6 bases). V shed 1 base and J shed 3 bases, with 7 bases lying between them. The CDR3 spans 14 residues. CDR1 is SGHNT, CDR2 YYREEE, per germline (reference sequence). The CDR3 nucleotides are TGTGCCAGCAGCTTGTGGACAGACACCGGGGAGCTGTTTTTT. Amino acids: CASSLWTDTGELFF.

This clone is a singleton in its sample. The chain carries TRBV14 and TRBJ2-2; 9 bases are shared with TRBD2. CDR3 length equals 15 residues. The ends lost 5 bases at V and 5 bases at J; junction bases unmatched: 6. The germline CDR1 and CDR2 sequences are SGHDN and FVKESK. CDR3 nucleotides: TGTGCCAGCAGCTCTAGCGGGGCCTTAACCGGGGAGCTGTTTTTT. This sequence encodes CASSSSGALTGELFF. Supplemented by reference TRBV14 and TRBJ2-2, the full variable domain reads EAGVTQFPSHSVIEKGQTVTLRCDPISGHDNLYWYRRVMGKEIKFLLHFVKESKQDESGMPNNRFLAERTGGTYSTLKVQPAELEDSGVYFCASSSSGALTGELFFGEGSRLTVL.

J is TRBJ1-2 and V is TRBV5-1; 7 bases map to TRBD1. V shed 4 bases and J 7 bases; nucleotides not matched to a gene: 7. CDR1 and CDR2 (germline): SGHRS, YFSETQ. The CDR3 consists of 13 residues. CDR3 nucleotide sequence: TGCGCCAGCAGCCCCGGGACAGAGAGTGGCTACACCTTC. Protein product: CASSPGTESGYTF.

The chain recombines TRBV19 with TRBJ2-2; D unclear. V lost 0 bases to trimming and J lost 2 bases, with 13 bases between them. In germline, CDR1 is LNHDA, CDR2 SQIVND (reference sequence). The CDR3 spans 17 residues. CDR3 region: CASSIDPRTDNTGELFF. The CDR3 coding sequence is TGTGCCAGTAGTATAGATCCGCGAACAGATAACACCGGGGAGCTGTTTTTT.

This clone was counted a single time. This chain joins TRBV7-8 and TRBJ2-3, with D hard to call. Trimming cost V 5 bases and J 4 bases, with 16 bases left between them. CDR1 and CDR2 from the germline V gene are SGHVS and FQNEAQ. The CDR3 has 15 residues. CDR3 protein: CASSPRHDRADTQYF. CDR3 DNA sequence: TGTGCCAGCAGCCCTCGACATGACCGAGCAGATACGCAGTATTTT. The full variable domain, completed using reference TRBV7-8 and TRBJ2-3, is GAGVSQSPRYKVAKRGQDVALRCDPISGHVSLFWYQQALGQGPEFLTYFQNEAQLDKSGLPSDRFFAERPEGSVSTLKIQRTQQEDSAVYLCASSPRHDRADTQYFGPGTRLTVL.

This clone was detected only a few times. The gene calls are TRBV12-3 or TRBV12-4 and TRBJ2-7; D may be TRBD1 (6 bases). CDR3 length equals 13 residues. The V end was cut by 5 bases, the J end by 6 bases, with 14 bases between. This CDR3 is CASSNRAWGEQYF. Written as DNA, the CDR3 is TGTGCCAGCAGTAACAGGGCGTGGGGCGAGCAGTACTTC.

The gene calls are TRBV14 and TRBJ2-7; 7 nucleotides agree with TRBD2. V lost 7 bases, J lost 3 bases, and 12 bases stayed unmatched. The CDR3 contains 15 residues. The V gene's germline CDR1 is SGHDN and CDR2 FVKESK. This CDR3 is CASTPQPGGIYEQYF. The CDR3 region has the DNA TGTGCCAGCACCCCCCAACCGGGGGGAATCTACGAGCAGTACTTC.

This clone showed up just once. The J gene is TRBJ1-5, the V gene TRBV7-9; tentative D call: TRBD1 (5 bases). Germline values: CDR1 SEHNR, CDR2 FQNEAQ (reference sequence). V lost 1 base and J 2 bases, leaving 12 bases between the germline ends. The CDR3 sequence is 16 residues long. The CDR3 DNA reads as TGTGCCAGCAGCTTAGACGGGGGTTCGCGCAATCAGCCCCAGCATTTT. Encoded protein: CASSLDGGSRNQPQHF.

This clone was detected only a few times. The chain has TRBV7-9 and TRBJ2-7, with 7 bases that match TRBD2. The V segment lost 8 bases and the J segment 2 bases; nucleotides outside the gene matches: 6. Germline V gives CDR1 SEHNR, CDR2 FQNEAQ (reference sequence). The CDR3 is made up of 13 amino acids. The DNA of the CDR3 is TGTGCCAGCGGTTCGGGGAGGGCCTACGAGCAGTACTTC. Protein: CASGSGRAYEQYF.

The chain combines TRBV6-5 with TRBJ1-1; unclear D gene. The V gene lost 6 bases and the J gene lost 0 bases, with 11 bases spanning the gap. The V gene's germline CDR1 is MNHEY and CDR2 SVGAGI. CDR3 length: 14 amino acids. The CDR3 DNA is TGTGCCAGCAGCTCTCTTAACATGAACACTGAAGCTTTCTTT. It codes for CASSSLNMNTEAFF.

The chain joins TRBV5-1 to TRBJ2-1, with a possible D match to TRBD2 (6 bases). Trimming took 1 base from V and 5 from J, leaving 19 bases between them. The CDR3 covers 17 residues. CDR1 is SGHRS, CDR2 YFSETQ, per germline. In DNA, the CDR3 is TGCGCCAGCAGCTTGCCCACTCTGGACTATACGGACAATGAGCAGTTCTTC. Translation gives CASSLPTLDYTDNEQFF.

In DNA, the CDR3 is TGTGCCAGCAGCGCGAAAGGGGCTGGTCAGCCCCAGCATTTT. The encoded protein is CASSAKGAGQPQHF. V and J are TRBV7-2 and TRBJ1-5; TRBD1 might be the D (5 bases). The CDR3 length is 14 residues. Per germline, CDR1 SGHTA and CDR2 FQGNSA. V shed 5 bases and J shed 6 bases, with 14 bases lying between them.

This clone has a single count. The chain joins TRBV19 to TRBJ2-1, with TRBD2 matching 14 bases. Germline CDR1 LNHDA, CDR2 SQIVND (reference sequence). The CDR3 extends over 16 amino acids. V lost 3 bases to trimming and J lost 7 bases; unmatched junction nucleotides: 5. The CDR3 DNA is TGTGCCAGTAGTATTACTGGGACTAGCGGGAGAAATGAGCAGTTCTTC. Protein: CASSITGTSGRNEQFF.